This T cell receptor beta chain was documented in a study of T cell changes during pregnancy in multiple sclerosis. The method was immunoSEQ multiplex PCR; TCRdb's version includes in-frame clones alone and lacks a portion of them. In the table there are about 100,000 clones, 80% to 95% of which are singletons. The sample in question was peripheral blood, obtained in the third trimester of pregnancy. This clonotype was sampled from a female donor in good health, enrolled as a control in a pregnancy study.

The CDR3 DNA is TGTGCCAGCAGTTACAAGACCCGGGGGACCGGGGAGCTGTTTTTT. Encoded protein: CASSYKTRGTGELFF. V usage is TRBV6-5 and J usage is TRBJ2-2; D is perhaps TRBD2 (6 bases). The CDR3 runs 15 residues. V dropped 2 bases and J dropped 5 bases, with 12 bases sitting between them. Germline-derived CDR1 and CDR2 are MNHEY and SVGAGI.